The 9 T cell receptor beta chains listed next were all sequenced from one sample in a study of response to subunit inactivated influenza vaccine. A single record per CDR3 protein comes from TCRdb applying MiXCR to the RT-PCR reads. The repertoire holds over 400,000 distinct CDR3 sequences, with 10% to 15% as singletons. The starting material was PBMCs from blood, obtained 40 to 50 days after vaccination. The receptors shown here come from a man between 50 and 59 years old who received an inactivated influenza vaccine.

Only a few counts were recorded for this clonotype. The V gene is TRBV5-1, the J gene TRBJ2-7, with D possibly TRBD2 on 6 matching bases. V was shortened by 0 bases and J by 0 bases, with 7 bases between the two germline ends. Per germline, CDR1 SGHRS and CDR2 YFSETQ. The CDR3 has 14 residues. CDR3 amino acids: CASSLVADSYEQYF. The DNA for the CDR3 is TGCGCCAGCAGCTTGGTAGCGGACTCCTACGAGCAGTACTTC.

This clonotype turned up a few times. V usage is TRBV12-5 and J usage is TRBJ2-1, with 7 bases matching TRBD2. The CDR3 sequence is 15 residues long. V gave up 1 base and J gave up 7 bases; unmatched junction bases: 7. CDR1 is LGHNT and CDR2 is FRNRAP in the germline V gene. The CDR3 here is CASGLEASGSNEQFF. In nucleotides, the CDR3 is TGTGCTAGTGGTTTGGAGGCTAGCGGTTCAAATGAGCAGTTCTTC.

This chain's CDR3 is CASSLGRGWQETQYF. Here the CDR3 DNA reads TGCGCCAGCAGCTTGGGTAGGGGGTGGCAAGAGACCCAGTACTTC. The genes are TRBV5-1 and TRBJ2-5; TRBD1 might be the D (6 bases). Germline CDR1 SGHRS, CDR2 YFSETQ. This CDR3 is 15 amino acids long. V was clipped by 0 bases and J by 2 bases, with 11 bases between them.

The chain recombines TRBV27 with TRBJ2-1, with 8 bases lining up with TRBD2. This CDR3 is built from 18 residues. CDR1 is MNHEY and CDR2 is SMNVEV in the germline V gene (reference sequence). V lost 1 base and J lost 0; bases outside the gene matches: 8. Written as DNA, the CDR3 is TGTGCCAGCAGTTTATTGGGTAGCGGGGTCAGCTCCTACAATGAGCAGTTCTTC. Its protein product is CASSLLGSGVSSYNEQFF.

CDR3 loop: CASSFWGQGATYEQYF. CDR3 nucleotide sequence: TGTGCCAGCAGCTTTTGGGGGCAGGGGGCAACCTACGAGCAGTACTTC. This chain uses TRBV11-2 with TRBJ2-7; TRBD1 matches at 8 bases. V dropped 3 bases and J dropped 2; count of bases not matched to a gene: 9. From germline, CDR1 is SGHAT and CDR2 FQNNGV. The CDR3 length is 16 residues.

V is TRBV28 and J is TRBJ2-3; TRBD1 agrees at 9 bases. This CDR3 is built from 15 residues. Germline lookup yields CDR1 MDHEN and CDR2 SYDVKM. V was clipped by 5 bases and J by 5 bases; unmatched bases: 8. CDR3 DNA: TGTGCCAGCAGTCGCCCGGGACAGGGCGTAGATACGCAGTATTTT. Translated: CASSRPGQGVDTQYF.

This clonotype appeared many times. The J gene is TRBJ2-1, the V gene TRBV29-1; 8 bases align to TRBD2. The CDR3 extends over 13 amino acids. The V segment lost 6 bases and the J segment 8 bases; nucleotides outside the gene matches: 9. Germline values: CDR1 SQVTM, CDR2 ANQGSEA. DNA for the CDR3: TGCAGCGTGGAGCGGGGGCTCGGGCATGAGCAGTTCTTC. Protein sequence: CSVERGLGHEQFF.

Only a few counts were recorded for this clonotype. V gene TRBV4-2 combines with J gene TRBJ2-2; maybe TRBD2 (5 bases). The V and J ends lost 5 bases and 2 bases respectively, with 12 bases between them. CDR1 is LGHNA and CDR2 is YNFKEQ in the germline V gene. CDR3 length: 15 residues. CDR3 nucleotides: TGTGCCAGCAGCAGTGTGGCTAGCAACACCGGGGAGCTGTTTTTT. The encoded protein is CASSSVASNTGELFF.

This clonotype has a handful of counts. This chain uses TRBV4-2 with TRBJ2-7; D perhaps matches TRBD2 (7 bases). Trimming pared 1 base from V and 6 bases from J, leaving 13 bases between. Per germline, CDR1 LGHNA and CDR2 YNFKEQ. The length of the CDR3 is 14 residues. The CDR3 nucleotides read TGTGCCAGCAGCCAAGGGTCTGCGGGGGCCGAGCAGTACTTC. It yields the protein CASSQGSAGAEQYF.